What follows describes a single TCR beta chain. Multiplex touch-down PCR amplified TRB using TRB-A and TRB-B pools in one tube. Following a re-call of the multiplex PCR reads, TCRdb has one entry per CDR3 protein and lacks DNA. The sample has 6,000 to 8,000 distinct CDR3 sequences. This entry is derived from a study of T cell clusters in autoimmune cytopenias. Each sample's input was around 270 ng genomic DNA, about 38,000 genome equivalents. This CDR3 has 15 amino acids. Germline V gene sequence: CDR1 LNHDA, CDR2 SQIVND (reference sequence). These data were also reused for a study on T cell repertoires in aging, cancer and after chemotherapy. That study reports: Over several months to years, re-sampled healthy donor repertoires clearly shared clones.

The sequence came from a human donor in good health. The sample comprised peripheral blood. The V gene is TRBV19, the J gene TRBJ2-2; TCRdb names TRBD2, which stays unverified in the absence of DNA. The CDR3 loop reads CASSNRALSDGELFF. The variable domain in full, completed from reference TRBV19 and TRBJ2-2, reads DGGITQSPKYLFRKEGQNVTLSCEQNLNHDAMYWYRQDPGQGLRLIYYSQIVNDFQKGDIAEGYSVSREKKESFPLTVTSAQKNPTAFYLCASSNRALSDGELFFGEGSRLTVL.